Below, one T cell receptor beta chain is given with its context. Antigen specificity is unknown. TCRdb redid the calling of the RT-PCR reads with MiXCR, one entry per CDR3 protein. The table has about 700,000 distinct CDR3 sequences, more than 15% seen once. Germline CDR1 is MDHEN and CDR2 is SYDVKM. CDR3 size: 16 residues. J lost 2 bases, V lost 5 bases, and 10 bases had no gene match. This record belongs to a study of response to subunit inactivated influenza vaccine. Study outcomes and limitations: After each seasonal influenza vaccination, few new T cells are recruited, the authors suggested.

The starting material was PBMCs from blood, obtained 11 to 12 days after vaccination. The J gene is TRBJ2-3, the V gene TRBV28; 7 bases line up with TRBD1. This receptor was obtained from a man between 50 and 59 years old who received an inactivated influenza vaccine. Here the CDR3 DNA reads TGTGCCAGCAGTGTATCCGGGACAGCCAACACAGATACGCAGTATTTT. This translates into CASSVSGTANTDTQYF. The full variable domain, its missing parts supplied by reference TRBV28 and TRBJ2-3, is DVKVTQSSRYLVKRTGEKVFLECVQDMDHENMFWYRQDPGLGLRLIYFSYDVKMKEKGDIPEGYSVSREKKERFSLILESASTNQTSMYLCASSVSGTANTDTQYFGPGTRLTVL.